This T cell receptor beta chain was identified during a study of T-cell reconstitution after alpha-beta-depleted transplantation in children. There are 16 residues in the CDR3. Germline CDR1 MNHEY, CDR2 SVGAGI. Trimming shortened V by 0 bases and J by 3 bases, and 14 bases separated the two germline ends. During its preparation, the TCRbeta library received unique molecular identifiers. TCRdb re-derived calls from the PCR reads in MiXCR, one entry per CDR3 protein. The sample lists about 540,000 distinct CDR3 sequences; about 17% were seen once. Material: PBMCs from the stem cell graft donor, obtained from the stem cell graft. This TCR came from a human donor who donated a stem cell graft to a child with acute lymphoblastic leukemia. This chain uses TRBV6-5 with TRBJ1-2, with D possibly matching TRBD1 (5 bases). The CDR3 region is CASSYSGSGSHYGYTF. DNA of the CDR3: TGTGCCAGCAGTTACTCTGGGTCAGGGAGCCACTATGGCTACACCTTC.